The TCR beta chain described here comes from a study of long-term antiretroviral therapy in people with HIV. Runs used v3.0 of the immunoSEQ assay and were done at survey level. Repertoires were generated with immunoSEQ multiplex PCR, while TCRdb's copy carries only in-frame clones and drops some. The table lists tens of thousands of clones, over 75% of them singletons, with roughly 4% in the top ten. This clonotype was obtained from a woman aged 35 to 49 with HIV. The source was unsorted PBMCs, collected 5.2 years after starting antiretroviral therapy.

CDR3 coding DNA: TGTGCCAGCAGCTTAAGGGAGGGGCTCGGAGGAGCTTTCTTT. Residues: CASSLREGLGGAFF. The chain uses TRBV7-8 and TRBJ1-1; possible D gene TRBD1, 5 bases. V shed 2 bases and J shed 10 bases, with 17 bases lying between them. Germline loops: CDR1 SGHVS, CDR2 FQNEAQ. The CDR3 contains 14 residues. Combining the CDR3 with reference TRBV7-8 and TRBJ1-1 gives the whole variable domain GAGVSQSPRYKVAKRGQDVALRCDPISGHVSLFWYQQALGQGPEFLTYFQNEAQLDKSGLPSDRFFAERPEGSVSTLKIQRTQQEDSAVYLCASSLREGLGGAFFGQGTRLTVV.